Here is one T cell receptor (beta chain) with its context. Only in-frame clones appear in the TCRdb table, and some are missing; sequencing was by immunoSEQ multiplex PCR. This sample yields 100,000 to 150,000 clones, of which 80% to 90% are seen a single time; around 20% belongs to the top ten. This sample is part of a study of T cell responses to AZD1222 COVID-19 vaccine. Per germline, CDR1 LNHNV and CDR2 YYDKDF (reference sequence). V gave up 6 bases and J gave up 8 bases, with 10 bases separating them. The CDR3 spans 12 residues. This TCR was sampled from an adult in good health. V gene TRBV15 combines with J gene TRBJ2-2; D unclear. The material sequenced was peripheral blood, taken on day 0 of AZD1222 vaccination. The CDR3 region is CATRTQVGELFF. The CDR3 DNA reads TGTGCCACCAGGACCCAGGTGGGGGAGCTGTTTTTT.